The T cell receptor (beta chain) described here comes from a study of blood T cell repertoires in COVID-19. Study background: Acute-phase and convalescent COVID-19 samples originated in the United States, Italy and Spain. In each case, the material was cDNA or gDNA derived from T cells, B-cell-depleted T cells, or PBMCs.

The count of this clone is one. The CDR3 sequence is 17 residues long. CDR1 and CDR2 from the germline V gene are LGHNA and YSLEER. V was clipped by 4 bases and J by 9 bases; unmatched bases: 15. Participant ages covered roughly 18 to 89 years across 20 to 30 US areas. Authors' analysis steps: By means of reference gene primer amplification, nucleated cell counts were estimated. Assay: immunoSEQ multiplex PCR; the TCRdb copy retains only in-frame clones and omits some. That table supplies the V and J calls and clone size; D and trimming were determined from the DNA. The sample includes approximately 250,000 clones, 88% of them seen just once.

The chain recombines TRBV4-3 with TRBJ2-1; 10 nucleotides match TRBD1. Sequenced sample: PBMCs or T cells enriched from blood (not recorded which). The TCR originated in a middle-aged woman who had been exposed to COVID-19. CDR3 amino acids: CASSRGTGGTGVGEQFF. The CDR3 DNA is TGCGCCAGCAGCCGGGGAACTGGAGGGACAGGGGTGGGTGAGCAGTTCTTC.